These 32 T cell receptor beta chains share one sample of origin, sequenced in a study of graft-versus-host responses after intestinal transplantation. Profiling relied on immunoSEQ multiplex PCR, and the TCRdb table lists in-frame clones only, not all of them. The sample yields 90,000 to 100,000 clones, roughly 90% seen once. These receptors are not linked to any known antigen. Here the sequenced sample was unstimulated CD8+ T cells sorted from spleen or lymph node cells, taken before intestinal transplant. The receptor source for this set is a human donor who received an intestinal transplant.

This clone was counted a single time. The V and J genes are TRBV29-1 and TRBJ2-4; TRBD2 is a possible D gene (6 bases). The germline V gene has CDR1 SQVTM and CDR2 ANQGSEA. This CDR3 region has 11 residues. The CDR3 region is CTGVAKNIQYF. The CDR3 DNA reads TGCACGGGGGTGGCCAAAAACATTCAGTACTTC. Full variable domain (outside the CDR3, taken from reference TRBV29-1 and TRBJ2-4): SAVISQKPSRDICQRGTSLTIQCQVDSQVTMMFWYRQQPGQSLTLIATANQGSEATYESGFVIDKFPISRPNLTFSTLTVSNMSPEDSSIYLCTGVAKNIQYFGAGTRLSVL.

This chain connects TRBV11-2 to TRBJ1-6, with D possibly TRBD1 on 5 matching bases. The CDR3 contains 15 residues. V shed 3 bases and J shed 7 bases, with 13 bases lying between them. The germline CDR1 and CDR2 sequences are SGHAT and FQNNGV. The CDR3 DNA reads TGTGCCAGCAGCTTTTTACGGGACTCCAATTCACCCCTCCACTTT. Residues: CASSFLRDSNSPLHF.

The genes are TRBV29-1 and TRBJ1-2, with TRBD1 matching over 7 bases. Germline lookup yields CDR1 SQVTM and CDR2 ANQGSEA. Trimming cost V 6 bases and J 4 bases; bases outside gene matches: 8. The CDR3 covers 13 residues. The DNA for the CDR3 is TGCAGCGTAGGGGACAGTTTTTTCTATGGCTACACCTTC. Amino acids: CSVGDSFFYGYTF.

The V gene is TRBV14, the J gene TRBJ2-7, with TRBD2 as a possible D gene (6 bases). Trimming shortened V by 1 base and J by 4 bases, and 14 bases separated the two germline ends. Germline V lookup: CDR1 SGHDN, CDR2 FVKESK. The CDR3 sequence is 15 residues long. The DNA of the CDR3 is TGTGCCAGCAGCCAAGGGGTCGGGAGAGGTTACGAGCAGTACTTC. Translating it yields CASSQGVGRGYEQYF.

The V and J genes are TRBV6-6 and TRBJ1-5; 7 nucleotides agree with TRBD1. CDR1 MNHNY and CDR2 SVGAGI come from the germline V gene (reference sequence). Losses at the gene ends were 6 bases for V and 5 bases for J; bases not matched to a gene: 10. CDR3 size: 15 residues. CDR3 in DNA: TGTGCCAGCAGGGGGGACAGACTGGGGGATCAGCCCCAGCATTTT. This codes for CASRGDRLGDQPQHF.

The DNA of the CDR3 is TGCGCCAGCAGCCCAGACCGGGGAGAGGGCACTGAAGCTTTCTTT. It yields the protein CASSPDRGEGTEAFF. The V call is TRBV4-3, the J call TRBJ1-1, with no clear D. Trimming took off 4 bases at V and 4 bases at J, with 16 bases between the two ends. Germline V gives CDR1 LGHNA, CDR2 YSLEER. The CDR3 contains 15 residues.

This clone was picked up one time. The CDR3 DNA sequence: TGCGCCAGCAGTGAGGATGGACAGCCAGAAGAGACCCAGTACTTC. It translates to CASSEDGQPEETQYF. The V gene is TRBV10-1, the J gene TRBJ2-5; perhaps TRBD1 as D (6 bases). CDR3 length equals 15 residues. Germline assignment: CDR1 WNHNN and CDR2 SYGVQD (reference sequence). V lost 2 bases and J 3 bases, leaving 13 bases between the germline ends.

This chain connects TRBV19 to TRBJ2-1, with D perhaps matching TRBD2 (6 bases). Trimming pared 3 bases from V and 7 bases from J, leaving 13 bases between. This CDR3 is 14 amino acids long. The germline CDR1 and CDR2 sequences are LNHDA and SQIVND (reference sequence). This CDR3 is CASSMSGTLNEQFF. The CDR3 DNA is TGTGCCAGTAGTATGTCCGGGACTCTAAATGAGCAGTTCTTC.

The chain combines TRBV21-1 with TRBJ2-1; the DNA was not used to check the table's D call, TRBD1. TRBV21-1 is described as a pseudogene. The CDR3 is 18 amino acids. CDR3 loop: CASSMVGERGSSYNEQFF. The CDR3 DNA is TGTGCCAGCAGCATGGTAGGGGAGAGGGGGAGCTCCTACAATGAGCAGTTCTTC.

This chain uses TRBV7-6 with TRBJ2-1, with D possibly being TRBD2 (7 bases). Per the germline V gene, CDR1 is SGHVS and CDR2 is FNYEAQ. The V end lost 1 base, the J end lost 4 bases, and 14 bases lay between the germline ends. The CDR3 has 16 amino acids. CDR3 residues: CASSLVGGGGYNEQFF. The CDR3 DNA is TGTGCCAGCAGCTTAGTTGGCGGGGGCGGATACAATGAGCAGTTCTTC.

The chain uses TRBV28 and TRBJ1-2, with 9 bases lining up with TRBD1. Germline V CDR1 and CDR2: MDHEN, SYDVKM. Trimming cost V 5 bases and J 6 bases; bases outside gene matches: 7. CDR3 length: 14 amino acids. The CDR3 protein is CASSPGQGVHGYTF. Here the CDR3 DNA reads TGTGCCAGCAGTCCGGGACAGGGAGTTCATGGCTACACCTTC.

This clone was detected once. The chain couples TRBV19 to TRBJ2-1; D unresolved. Germline V gene lookup returns CDR1 LNHDA and CDR2 SQIVND (reference sequence). This CDR3 region has 13 residues. The V end lost 1 base, the J end lost 3 bases, and 4 bases lay between the germline ends. CDR3 nucleotides: TGTGCCAGTAGTATAGCCTACTACAATGAGCAGTTCTTC. Amino acid sequence: CASSIAYYNEQFF.

This chain links TRBV2 with TRBJ2-3; D is perhaps TRBD1 (5 bases). Germline V gene sequence: CDR1 SNHLY, CDR2 FYNNEI. Trimming took off 6 bases at V and 4 bases at J, with 14 bases between the two ends. The length of the CDR3 is 14 residues. The CDR3 region has the DNA TGTGCCAGCAGGGGGCCCGCGATCGCAGATACGCAGTATTTT. Protein sequence: CASRGPAIADTQYF.

The J gene is TRBJ1-4, the V gene TRBV29-1, with D tentatively TRBD1 (6 bases). This CDR3 is built from 15 residues. Germline CDR1 SQVTM, CDR2 ANQGSEA. The germline V and J ends were trimmed by 6 bases and 1 base, with 15 bases remaining between them. This chain's CDR3 is CSVGAVQGTNEKLFF. The CDR3, as DNA: TGCAGCGTGGGGGCCGTGCAGGGAACTAATGAAAAACTGTTTTTT.

This sequence joins TRBV4-3 and TRBJ2-1; the match to TRBD2 covers 12 bases. CDR3 length: 17 residues. Trimming removed 0 bases from V and 7 bases from J; junction bases left unmatched: 7. Germline lookup yields CDR1 LGHNA and CDR2 YSLEER. The CDR3 bases are TGCGCCAGCAGCCAAGACCTAGCGGGGGGGCCGCAGAATGAGCAGTTCTTC. Amino acid sequence: CASSQDLAGGPQNEQFF.

This chain joins TRBV6-5 and TRBJ2-7; the D gene is possibly TRBD2 (6 bases). V shed 2 bases and J shed 0 bases, with 8 bases lying between them. The CDR3 is 14 residues long. In germline, CDR1 is MNHEY, CDR2 SVGAGI. The CDR3 here is CASSYAGPSYEQYF. CDR3 DNA sequence: TGTGCCAGCAGTTACGCGGGACCCTCCTACGAGCAGTACTTC.

Written as DNA, the CDR3 is TGTGCCAGCAGTGAATTTGAAGCCTCCTATGGCTACACCTTC. As protein: CASSEFEASYGYTF. The chain carries TRBV6-1 and TRBJ1-2; D remains ambiguous. Germline assignment: CDR1 MNHNS and CDR2 SASEGT. Deletions cut 2 bases from V and 4 bases from J, with 11 bases between. CDR3 size: 14 residues.

In this sample, this clone turned up once. The CDR3 spells CSVESGDQYGYTF. In DNA form, the CDR3 reads TGCAGCGTTGAATCGGGGGACCAATATGGCTACACCTTC. The chain employs TRBV29-1 and TRBJ1-2, with a weak D call TRBD1 (5 bases). Per germline, CDR1 SQVTM and CDR2 ANQGSEA. The CDR3 loop spans 13 amino acids. The V and J ends lost 2 bases and 5 bases respectively, with 12 bases between them. Full variable domain (outside the CDR3, taken from reference TRBV29-1 and TRBJ1-2): SAVISQKPSRDICQRGTSLTIQCQVDSQVTMMFWYRQQPGQSLTLIATANQGSEATYESGFVIDKFPISRPNLTFSTLTVSNMSPEDSSIYLCSVESGDQYGYTFGSGTRLTVV.

This chain links TRBV5-1 with TRBJ2-7, with 10 bases fitting TRBD1. The length of the CDR3 is 15 residues. CDR1 is SGHRS, CDR2 YFSETQ, per germline. Trimming took 1 base from V and 3 from J; bases not matched to a gene: 4. The DNA of the CDR3 is TGCGCCAGCAGCTTGACCGGGACAGGGGACTACGAGCAGTACTTC. Its protein product is CASSLTGTGDYEQYF.

The rearrangement joins TRBV18 to TRBJ1-2; perhaps TRBD1 as D (5 bases). Germline V gene lookup returns CDR1 KGHSH and CDR2 LQKENI. The V gene lost 6 bases and the J gene lost 8 bases, with 16 bases spanning the gap. This CDR3 region has 13 residues. CDR3 sequence (DNA): TGTGCCAGCTCTTCCGTCTCGGGGGGAGGCTACACCTTC. It specifies CASSSVSGGGYTF.

As DNA, the CDR3 is TGTGCCAGCAGTTACGTCAGGGGGATCCCGAATGAAAAACTGTTTTTT. Its translation: CASSYVRGIPNEKLFF. The chain uses TRBV6-5 and TRBJ1-4, with 7 bases that match TRBD1. The CDR3 runs 16 residues. Unmatched junction bases numbered 8, after V lost 2 bases and J lost 5 bases. Germline V gene lookup returns CDR1 MNHEY and CDR2 SVGAGI.

V gene TRBV18 combines with J gene TRBJ1-1, with 9 positions matching TRBD1. CDR1 and CDR2 from the germline V gene are KGHSH and LQKENI. V was pared by 2 bases and J by 4 bases, with 14 bases of the junction left unmatched. This CDR3 is 18 amino acids long. The CDR3: CASSPRRDRAVLGTEAFF. The CDR3 nucleotides read TGTGCCAGCTCACCAAGGCGGGACAGGGCGGTCCTTGGCACTGAAGCTTTCTTT.

The V and J genes are TRBV13 and TRBJ2-1; tentatively, D is TRBD2 (5 bases). Germline V gives CDR1 PRHDT, CDR2 FYEKMQ (reference sequence). Trimming cost V 2 bases and J 6 bases, with 14 bases left between them. The CDR3 totals 15 residues. The DNA for the CDR3 is TGTGCCAGCAGCTTAAATGGGTGGGAGTCCAATGAGCAGTTCTTC. Protein sequence: CASSLNGWESNEQFF.

In this sample, this clone turned up once. The chain has TRBV7-9 and TRBJ2-7; the match to TRBD1 covers 7 bases. V lost 0 bases to trimming and J lost 1 base; unmatched junction nucleotides: 0. The length of the CDR3 is 14 residues. Germline V lookup: CDR1 SEHNR, CDR2 FQNEAQ (reference sequence). The CDR3 nucleotides are TGTGCCAGCAGCTTAGCGGGACAGTCCTACGAGCAGTACTTC. This codes for CASSLAGQSYEQYF.

V usage is TRBV5-1 and J usage is TRBJ2-2; D may be TRBD2 (5 bases). The CDR3 loop spans 18 amino acids. Trimming pared 0 bases from V and 0 bases from J, leaving 15 bases between. The germline V gene encodes CDR1 SGHRS and CDR2 YFSETQ. As DNA, the CDR3 is TGCGCCAGCAGCTTGGACCTTTGGACGGGGACGAACACCGGGGAGCTGTTTTTT. Its protein product is CASSLDLWTGTNTGELFF.

The V and J genes are TRBV30 and TRBJ2-7; D ambiguous. Between the trimmed V and J ends, which lost 0 bases and 5 bases, there was a span of 8 bases. The germline gives CDR1 GTSNPN, CDR2 SVGIG (reference sequence). This CDR3 spans 12 amino acids. The CDR3 is CAWSVGPDEQYF. CDR3 bases: TGTGCCTGGAGTGTTGGGCCTGACGAGCAGTACTTC. Full variable domain (missing parts from reference TRBV30 and TRBJ2-7): SQTIHQWPATLVQPVGSPLSLECTVEGTSNPNLYWYRQAAGRGLQLLFYSVGIGQISSEVPQNLSASRPQDRQFILSSKKLLLSDSGFYLCAWSVGPDEQYFGPGTRLTVT.

This chain connects TRBV7-2 to TRBJ1-5; no reliable D call. The CDR3 runs 15 residues. Germline V CDR1 and CDR2: SGHTA, FQGNSA. Deletions cut 2 bases from V and 5 bases from J, with 13 bases between. This CDR3 is CASSLFGVRDQPQHF. The CDR3, as DNA: TGTGCCAGCAGCTTATTCGGGGTACGGGATCAGCCCCAGCATTTT.

For the CDR3, the DNA is TGTGCCAGCAGCTTACCTCCAGCGGGCCCCGTCACCGGGGAGCTGTTTTTT. As protein: CASSLPPAGPVTGELFF. J is TRBJ2-2 and V is TRBV7-9, with a weak D call TRBD2 (6 bases). This CDR3 spans 17 amino acids. Germline V CDR1 and CDR2: SEHNR, FQNEAQ (reference sequence). Trimming took off 2 bases at V and 4 bases at J, with 17 bases between the two ends.

The chain combines TRBV9 with TRBJ2-4, with D maybe TRBD2 (5 bases). Trimming removed 0 bases from V and 8 bases from J, with 15 bases in between. This CDR3 contains 15 residues. Germline values: CDR1 SGDLS, CDR2 YYNGEE. Here the CDR3 reads CASSVGPGEKDIQYF. The CDR3 DNA follows: TGTGCCAGCAGCGTAGGACCCGGGGAAAAAGACATTCAGTACTTC.

The chain recombines TRBV11-2 with TRBJ2-6; no reliable D call. Looked up from germline, CDR1 is SGHAT and CDR2 is FQNNGV. Deletions cut 5 bases from V and 1 base from J, with 9 bases between. The CDR3 totals 15 residues. This CDR3 is CASSLRSSGANVLTF. The CDR3 coding sequence is TGTGCCAGCAGCCTCAGGTCGTCTGGGGCCAACGTCCTGACTTTC.

The rearrangement links TRBV9 to TRBJ2-2; 13 nucleotides line up with TRBD2. The length of the CDR3 is 14 residues. V trimming: 5 bases; J trimming: 5 bases; junction bases outside the gene matches: 0. The germline CDR1 and CDR2 sequences are SGDLS and YYNGEE. The CDR3 sequence is CASRGLAGTGELFF. CDR3 nucleotide sequence: TGTGCCAGCAGGGGACTAGCGGGAACCGGGGAGCTGTTTTTT.

The chain combines TRBV5-5 with TRBJ2-2, with TRBD1 matching 9 bases. Germline CDR1 SGHKS, CDR2 YYEKEE (reference sequence). CDR3 length: 14 amino acids. V lost 9 bases and J lost 6; bases outside the gene matches: 9. The DNA for the CDR3 is TGTGCCACCTCCGGGACAGGGCGTCCCGGGGAGCTGTTTTTT. Protein product: CATSGTGRPGELFF.